This passage covers 15 T cell receptor beta chains from one sample sequenced in a study of blood T cell repertoires in COVID-19. Method: immunoSEQ multiplex PCR; TCRdb's copy keeps in-frame clones and lacks some. The sample includes 220,000 or so clones, around 81% of them seen just once. The sequenced material came from peripheral blood. The receptors derive from a woman aged 25-40 years who had recovered from COVID-19.

The CDR3 DNA reads as TGTGCAAGTCGCTTAGTGAGACTAGCGGGAGGTTGGCAGTTCTTC. This encodes CASRLVRLAGGWQFF. The gene calls are TRBV12-2 and TRBJ2-1; whether TRBD2, the table's D call, matches the DNA was not checked. TRBV12-2 is designated a pseudogene. This CDR3 spans 15 amino acids.

The chain carries TRBV30 and TRBJ2-3; TRBD2 matches 13 bases. Germline trimming cut 4 bases from V and 6 bases from J; bases unmatched to any gene: 4. This CDR3 has 14 residues. Germline V gene lookup returns CDR1 GTSNPN and CDR2 SVGIG (reference sequence). Here the CDR3 reads CAWNGLAGVDTQYF. CDR3 DNA: TGTGCCTGGAATGGACTAGCGGGAGTGGATACGCAGTATTTT.

This clone was counted between two and nine times. This rearrangement joins TRBV30 to TRBJ1-5, with a tentative D call TRBD1 (6 bases). The CDR3 covers 13 residues. Trimming removed 2 bases from V and 4 bases from J, with 9 bases in between. Germline V gene data show CDR1 as GTSNPN and CDR2 as SVGIG (reference sequence). CDR3: CAWSYTGNQPQHF. The CDR3 DNA reads as TGTGCCTGGAGTTACACAGGGAATCAGCCCCAGCATTTT.

J is TRBJ2-3 and V is TRBV10-1; 12 bases line up with TRBD2. This CDR3 has 18 amino acids. J lost 3 bases, V lost 2 bases, and 9 bases had no gene match. Germline V gene data show CDR1 as WNHNN and CDR2 as SYGVQD (reference sequence). In DNA form, the CDR3 reads TGCGCCAGCAGTGAGACTGCTAGCGGGAGGGGAATAACAGATACGCAGTATTTT. This gives the protein CASSETASGRGITDTQYF.

V and J are TRBV30 and TRBJ2-7; 9 bases map to TRBD2. The CDR3 is 13 amino acids. Germline CDR1 and CDR2: GTSNPN and SVGIG (reference sequence). V shed 5 bases, J shed 2 bases, and the junction held 4 bases outside the gene matches. This chain's CDR3 is CAWASGTTYEQYF. DNA of the CDR3: TGTGCCTGGGCTAGCGGGACCACCTACGAGCAGTACTTC. The variable domain in full, completed from reference TRBV30 and TRBJ2-7, reads SQTIHQWPATLVQPVGSPLSLECTVEGTSNPNLYWYRQAAGRGLQLLFYSVGIGQISSEVPQNLSASRPQDRQFILSSKKLLLSDSGFYLCAWASGTTYEQYFGPGTRLTVT.

V is TRBV4-1 and J is TRBJ1-2, with TRBD1 identical over 8 bases. V shed 0 bases and J 7 bases; nucleotides not matched to a gene: 4. CDR1 MGHRA and CDR2 YSYEKL come from the germline V gene. The CDR3 covers 14 residues. The CDR3: CASSQEQGAVGYTF. CDR3 coding DNA: TGCGCCAGCAGCCAAGAGCAGGGGGCGGTTGGCTACACCTTC.

The chain uses TRBV6-2 or TRBV6-3 and TRBJ1-1, with a tentative D call TRBD1 (6 bases). V was clipped by 2 bases and J by 4 bases, with 20 bases between them. CDR1 and CDR2 from the germline V gene are MNHEY and SVGEGT. The CDR3 covers 17 residues. The CDR3 protein is CASSYPTGGARGTEAFF. The CDR3 coding sequence is TGTGCCAGCAGTTACCCCACGGGGGGCGCGAGGGGCACTGAAGCTTTCTTT.

The chain employs TRBV7-2 and TRBJ2-3; D not certain. Trimming shortened V by 3 bases and J by 2 bases, and 9 bases separated the two germline ends. The germline V gene has CDR1 SGHTA and CDR2 FQGNSA. The CDR3 has 14 residues. The CDR3 coding sequence is TGTGCCAGCAGCTTGGGCAGATCCACAGATACGCAGTATTTT. This gives the protein CASSLGRSTDTQYF.

This sequence joins TRBV27 and TRBJ1-1; D gene ambiguous. This CDR3 comprises 14 residues. Looked up from germline, CDR1 is MNHEY and CDR2 is SMNVEV (reference sequence). V lost 5 bases, J lost 5 bases, and 15 bases lay in between. CDR3 coding DNA: TGTGCCAGCAGTCCCCTGACTTCGATGACTGAAGCTTTCTTT. Translation: CASSPLTSMTEAFF.

The rearrangement uses TRBV28 and TRBJ2-3; maybe TRBD2 (5 bases). The germline V gene encodes CDR1 MDHEN and CDR2 SYDVKM. V gave up 4 bases and J gave up 4 bases, with 6 bases separating them. The CDR3 is 12 residues long. The CDR3 here is CASSSEADTQYF. In DNA, the CDR3 is TGTGCCAGCAGTTCGGAGGCAGATACGCAGTATTTT.

V and J are TRBV6-6 and TRBJ2-1; 8 bases are a match to TRBD2. CDR1 MNHNY and CDR2 SVGAGI come from the germline V gene (reference sequence). J was trimmed by 7 bases and V by 7 bases; bases with no gene match: 6. The CDR3 loop spans 13 amino acids. CDR3: CASTHLAGNEQFF. The CDR3 nucleotides are TGTGCCAGCACTCATTTAGCGGGAAATGAGCAGTTCTTC.

This clone was picked up one time. The rearrangement joins TRBV5-1 to TRBJ2-1; D gene uncertain. The CDR3 is made up of 14 amino acids. V lost 6 bases and J lost 4, with 14 bases in between. Germline V lookup: CDR1 SGHRS, CDR2 YFSETQ. CDR3 nucleotide sequence: TGCGCCAGCACCCCCTCGACATCTTACAATGAGCAGTTCTTC. This encodes CASTPSTSYNEQFF. Together with reference TRBV5-1 and TRBJ2-1, the CDR3 gives the full variable domain: KAGVTQTPRYLIKTRGQQVTLSCSPISGHRSVSWYQQTPGQGLQFLFEYFSETQRNKGNFPGRFSGRQFSNSRSEMNVSTLELGDSALYLCASTPSTSYNEQFFGPGTRLTVL.

The rearrangement joins TRBV11-2 to TRBJ1-1; 7 nucleotides align to TRBD1. The V and J ends lost 3 bases and 0 bases, in that order; junction bases with no gene match: 4. The CDR3 covers 15 residues. Germline CDR1 and CDR2: SGHAT and FQNNGV. CDR3 DNA sequence: TGTGCCAGCAGCTTCCAACAGGGGATGAACACTGAAGCTTTCTTT. Amino acid sequence: CASSFQQGMNTEAFF.

This chain connects TRBV28 to TRBJ2-7; no clear D. This CDR3 has 14 amino acids. Per the germline V gene, CDR1 is MDHEN and CDR2 is SYDVKM. The V end lost 6 bases, the J end lost 0 bases, and 12 bases lay between the germline ends. The CDR3 loop reads CASSLPVLSYEQYF. In DNA form, the CDR3 reads TGTGCCAGCAGCCTCCCGGTTCTCTCCTACGAGCAGTACTTC. The complete variable domain, with remaining parts taken from reference TRBV28 and TRBJ2-7, reads DVKVTQSSRYLVKRTGEKVFLECVQDMDHENMFWYRQDPGLGLRLIYFSYDVKMKEKGDIPEGYSVSREKKERFSLILESASTNQTSMYLCASSLPVLSYEQYFGPGTRLTVT.

V usage is TRBV30 and J usage is TRBJ2-1, with TRBD2 as a possible D gene (5 bases). There are 16 residues in the CDR3. Germline CDR1 is GTSNPN and CDR2 is SVGIG (reference sequence). The V gene lost 0 bases and the J gene lost 0 bases, with 12 bases spanning the gap. Here the CDR3 DNA reads TGTGCCTGGAGTGTAGCCCTTACTAGCTCCTACAATGAGCAGTTCTTC. It is translated as CAWSVALTSSYNEQFF.